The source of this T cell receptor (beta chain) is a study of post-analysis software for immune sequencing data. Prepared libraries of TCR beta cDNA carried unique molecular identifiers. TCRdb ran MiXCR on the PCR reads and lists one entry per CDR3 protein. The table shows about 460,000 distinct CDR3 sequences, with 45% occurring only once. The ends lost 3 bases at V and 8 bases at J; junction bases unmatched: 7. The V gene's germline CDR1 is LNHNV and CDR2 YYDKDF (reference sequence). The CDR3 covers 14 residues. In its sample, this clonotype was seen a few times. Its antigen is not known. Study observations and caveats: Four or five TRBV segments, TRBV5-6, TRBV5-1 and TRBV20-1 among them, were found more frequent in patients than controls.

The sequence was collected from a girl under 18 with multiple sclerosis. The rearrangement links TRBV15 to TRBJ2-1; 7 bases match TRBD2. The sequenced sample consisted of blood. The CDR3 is CATSRVSSGHEQFF. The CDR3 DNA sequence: TGTGCCACCAGCAGGGTTAGTAGCGGGCATGAGCAGTTCTTC.